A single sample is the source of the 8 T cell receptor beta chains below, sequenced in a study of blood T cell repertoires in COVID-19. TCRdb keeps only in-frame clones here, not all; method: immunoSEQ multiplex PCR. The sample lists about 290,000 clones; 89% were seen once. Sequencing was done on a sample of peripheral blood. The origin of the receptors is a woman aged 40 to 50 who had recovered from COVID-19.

The CDR3 DNA sequence: TGCGCCAGCAGCTTTCCAGGGGAAAACATTCAGTACTTC. This translates into CASSFPGENIQYF. This rearrangement joins TRBV5-1 to TRBJ2-4; maybe TRBD1 (6 bases). V dropped 2 bases and J dropped 5 bases, with 8 bases sitting between them. CDR3 length: 13 residues. Germline V gene sequence: CDR1 SGHRS, CDR2 YFSETQ.

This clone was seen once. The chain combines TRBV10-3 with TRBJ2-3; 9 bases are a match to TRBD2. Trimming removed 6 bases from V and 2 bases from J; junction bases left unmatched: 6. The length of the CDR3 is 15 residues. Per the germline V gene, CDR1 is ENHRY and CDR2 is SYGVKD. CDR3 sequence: CAIRKTSGNTDTQYF. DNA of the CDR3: TGTGCCATCAGGAAGACTAGCGGAAACACAGATACGCAGTATTTT.

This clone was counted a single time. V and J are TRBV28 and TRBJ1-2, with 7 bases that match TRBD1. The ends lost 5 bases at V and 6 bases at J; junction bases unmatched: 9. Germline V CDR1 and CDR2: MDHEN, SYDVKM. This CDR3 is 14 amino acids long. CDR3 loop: CASSIRQGRHGYTF. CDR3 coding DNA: TGTGCCAGCAGTATTCGACAGGGAAGGCATGGCTACACCTTC.

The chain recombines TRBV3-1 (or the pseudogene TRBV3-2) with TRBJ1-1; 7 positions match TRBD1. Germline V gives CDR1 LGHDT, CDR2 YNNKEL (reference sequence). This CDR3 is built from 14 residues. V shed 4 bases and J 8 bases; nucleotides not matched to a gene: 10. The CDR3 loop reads CASSPLDRDTEAFF. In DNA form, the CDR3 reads TGTGCCAGCAGCCCCCTTGACAGGGATACCGAAGCTTTCTTT.

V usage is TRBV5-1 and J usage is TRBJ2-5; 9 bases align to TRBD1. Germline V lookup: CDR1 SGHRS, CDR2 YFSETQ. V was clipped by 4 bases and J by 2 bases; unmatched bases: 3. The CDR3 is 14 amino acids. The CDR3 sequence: CASSPGTGQETQYF. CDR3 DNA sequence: TGCGCCAGCAGCCCAGGGACAGGGCAAGAGACCCAGTACTTC.

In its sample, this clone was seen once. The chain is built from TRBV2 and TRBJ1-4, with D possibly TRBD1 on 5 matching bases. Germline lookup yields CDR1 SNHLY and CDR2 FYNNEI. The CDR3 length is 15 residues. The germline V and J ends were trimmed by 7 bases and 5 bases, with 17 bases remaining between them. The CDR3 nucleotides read TGTGCCAGCAAACTATCGGGCCAGGGCAATGAAAAACTGTTTTTT. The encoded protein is CASKLSGQGNEKLFF.

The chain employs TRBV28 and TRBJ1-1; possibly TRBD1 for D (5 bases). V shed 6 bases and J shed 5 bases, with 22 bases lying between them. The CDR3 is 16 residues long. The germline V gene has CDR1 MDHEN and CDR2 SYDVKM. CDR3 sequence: CASRGPTWGSRTEAFF. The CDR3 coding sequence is TGTGCCAGCAGAGGCCCGACATGGGGCAGTAGAACTGAAGCTTTCTTT.

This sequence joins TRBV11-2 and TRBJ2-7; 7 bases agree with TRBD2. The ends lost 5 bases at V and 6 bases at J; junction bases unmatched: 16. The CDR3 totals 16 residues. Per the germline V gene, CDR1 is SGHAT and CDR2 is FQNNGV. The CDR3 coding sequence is TGTGCCAGCAGCCAAGAGGGACTAATAGGACCCAGCGAGCAGTACTTC. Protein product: CASSQEGLIGPSEQYF.